This T cell receptor (beta chain) was documented in a study of T cell repertoires in cytomegalovirus infection. For the study at large: Alongside well-studied HLA-B-restricted CMV epitopes, recently identified HLA-C-restricted CMV epitopes were also used. Public TCR beta signatures were indicative of both CMV infection and a matching HLA type. Study findings and constraints: Summed frequency of shared TCR beta families picked out CMV carriers who also had the relevant HLA. What dominated the ex vivo response were HLA-C-restricted CMV-specific TCR beta clonotypes.

This CDR3 region has 14 residues. Germline CDR1 is SGHNT and CDR2 is YYREEE (reference sequence). V dropped 4 bases and J dropped 5 bases, with 16 bases sitting between them. TCRdb re-derived calls from the reads in MiXCR, one entry per CDR3 protein. The repertoire includes approximately 1,000,000 distinct CDR3 sequences, more than 25% of them detected once, and over 13% sits in the top ten. Many counts were recorded for this clonotype. Its antigen remains unknown. This receptor was taken from a human donor in good health (CMV status not recorded). Some clones in this sample may be carry-over from other donors' samples. The sample was cultured CD8+ T cells from PBMCs, taken from culture after CMV antigen stimulation. The chain is built from TRBV5-4 and TRBJ2-7, with D perhaps TRBD2 (6 bases). The CDR3 nucleotides are TGTGCCAGCAGCCTAGGGGAGGCGATACACGAGCAGTACTTC. It yields the protein CASSLGEAIHEQYF. Using reference TRBV5-4 and TRBJ2-7 for the parts outside the CDR3, the full variable domain is ETGVTQSPTHLIKTRGQQVTLRCSSQSGHNTVSWYQQALGQGPQFIFQYYREEENGRGNFPPRFSGLQFPNYSSELNVNALELDDSALYLCASSLGEAIHEQYFGPGTRLTVT.